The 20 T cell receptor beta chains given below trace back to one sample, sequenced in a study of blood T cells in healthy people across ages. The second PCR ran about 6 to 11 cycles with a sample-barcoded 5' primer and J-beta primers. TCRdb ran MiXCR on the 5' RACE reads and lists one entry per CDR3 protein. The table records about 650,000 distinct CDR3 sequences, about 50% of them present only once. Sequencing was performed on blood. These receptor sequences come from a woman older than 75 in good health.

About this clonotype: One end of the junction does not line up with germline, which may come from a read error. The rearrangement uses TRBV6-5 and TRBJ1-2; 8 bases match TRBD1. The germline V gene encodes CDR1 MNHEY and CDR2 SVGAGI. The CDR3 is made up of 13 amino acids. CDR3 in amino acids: CAGRAGGASGYTF. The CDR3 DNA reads TGTGCCGGCAGGGCAGGGGGCGCGTCTGGCTACACCTTC.

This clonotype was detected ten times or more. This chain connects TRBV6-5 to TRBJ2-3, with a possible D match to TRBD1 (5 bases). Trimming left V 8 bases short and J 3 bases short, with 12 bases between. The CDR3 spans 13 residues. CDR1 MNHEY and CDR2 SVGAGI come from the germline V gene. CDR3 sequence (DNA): TGTGCCAGCGTTGGGCCAGGGACAGATACGCAGTATTTT. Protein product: CASVGPGTDTQYF.

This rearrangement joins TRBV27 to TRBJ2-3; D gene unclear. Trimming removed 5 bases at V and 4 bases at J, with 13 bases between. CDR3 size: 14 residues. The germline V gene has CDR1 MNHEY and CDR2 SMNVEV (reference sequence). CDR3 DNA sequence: TGTGCCAGCAGTCCAAGCCGACGAGCAGATACGCAGTATTTT. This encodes CASSPSRRADTQYF.

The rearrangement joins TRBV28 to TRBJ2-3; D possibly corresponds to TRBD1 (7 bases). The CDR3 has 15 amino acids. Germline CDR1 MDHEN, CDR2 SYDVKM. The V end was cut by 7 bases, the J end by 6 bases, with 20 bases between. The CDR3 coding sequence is TGTGCCAGCAACACCGAATCGACAGGGAGGGATACGCAGTATTTT. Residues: CASNTESTGRDTQYF.

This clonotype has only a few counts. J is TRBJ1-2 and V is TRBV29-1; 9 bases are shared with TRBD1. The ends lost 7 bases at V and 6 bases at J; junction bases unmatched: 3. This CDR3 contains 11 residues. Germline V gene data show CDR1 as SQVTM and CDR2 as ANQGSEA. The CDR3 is CSGDRGDGYTF. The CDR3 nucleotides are TGCAGCGGTGACAGGGGGGATGGCTACACCTTC.

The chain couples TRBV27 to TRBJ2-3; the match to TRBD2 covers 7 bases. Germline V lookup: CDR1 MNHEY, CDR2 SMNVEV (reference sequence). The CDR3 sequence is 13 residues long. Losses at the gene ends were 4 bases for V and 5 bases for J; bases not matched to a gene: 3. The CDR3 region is CASSSRGVDTQYF. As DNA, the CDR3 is TGTGCCAGCAGTTCCCGGGGGGTAGATACGCAGTATTTT.

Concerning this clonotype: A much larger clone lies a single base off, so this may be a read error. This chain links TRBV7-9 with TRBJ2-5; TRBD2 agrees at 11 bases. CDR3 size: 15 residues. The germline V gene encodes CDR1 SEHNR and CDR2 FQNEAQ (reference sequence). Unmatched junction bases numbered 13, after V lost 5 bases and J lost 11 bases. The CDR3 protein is CASSAGTSGGNEQYF. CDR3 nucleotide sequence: TGTGCCAGCAGCGCCGGGACTAGCGGAGGAAATGAGCAGTACTTC.

The CDR3 DNA follows: TGTGCCAGCAGTTTAGCGGGGAGTTTGTTGCGGGACCACACAGATACGCAGTATTTT. Protein product: CASSLAGSLLRDHTDTQYF. The chain links TRBV12-3 or TRBV12-4 to TRBJ2-3, with D perhaps TRBD2 (6 bases). The CDR3 consists of 19 residues. V was shortened by 0 bases and J by 2 bases, with 21 bases between the two germline ends.

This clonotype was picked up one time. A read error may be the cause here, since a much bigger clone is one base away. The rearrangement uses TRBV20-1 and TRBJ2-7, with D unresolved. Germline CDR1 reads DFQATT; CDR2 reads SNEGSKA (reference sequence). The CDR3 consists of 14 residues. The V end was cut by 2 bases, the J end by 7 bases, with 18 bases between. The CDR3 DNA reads TGCAGTGCTAGACACTGGAGATCCTACAATGAGCAGTACTTC. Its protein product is CSARHWRSYNEQYF.

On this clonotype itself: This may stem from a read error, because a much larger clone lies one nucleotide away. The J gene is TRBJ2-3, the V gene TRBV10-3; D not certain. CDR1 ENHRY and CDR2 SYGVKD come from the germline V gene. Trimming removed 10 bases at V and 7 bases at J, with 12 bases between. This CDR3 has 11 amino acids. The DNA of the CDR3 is TGTGCCACCTCAGAGTCGAATACGCAGTATTTT. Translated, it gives CATSESNTQYF.

CDR3: CASSEAREQYF. The CDR3, as DNA: TGTGCCAGCAGTGAAGCCAGGGAGCAGTACTTC. This chain uses TRBV2 with TRBJ2-4; perhaps D is TRBD1 or TRBD2 (5 bases each). CDR1 SNHLY and CDR2 FYNNEI come from the germline V gene. The V gene lost 0 bases and the J gene lost 13 bases, with 7 bases spanning the gap. This CDR3 spans 11 amino acids.

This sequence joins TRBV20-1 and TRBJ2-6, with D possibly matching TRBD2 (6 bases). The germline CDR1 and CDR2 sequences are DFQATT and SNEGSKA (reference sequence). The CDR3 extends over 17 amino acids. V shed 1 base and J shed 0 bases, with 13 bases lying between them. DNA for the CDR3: TGCAGTGCTAGAGTGGGAGGCATGAGCTCTGGGGCCAACGTCCTGACTTTC. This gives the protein CSARVGGMSSGANVLTF.

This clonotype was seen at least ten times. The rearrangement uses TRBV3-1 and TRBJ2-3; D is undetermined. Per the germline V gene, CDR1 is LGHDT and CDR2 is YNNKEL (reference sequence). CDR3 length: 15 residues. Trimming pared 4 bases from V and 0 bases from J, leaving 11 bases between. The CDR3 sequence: CASSPDPTSTDTQYF. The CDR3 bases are TGTGCCAGCAGCCCAGACCCAACTAGCACAGATACGCAGTATTTT.

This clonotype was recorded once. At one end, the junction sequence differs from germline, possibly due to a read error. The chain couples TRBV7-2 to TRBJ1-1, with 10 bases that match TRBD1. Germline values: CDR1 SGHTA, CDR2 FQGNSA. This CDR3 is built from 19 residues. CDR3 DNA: TGTGTCAGCAGCTTAAGGGGCTTTTCGGGACAGGGGTGGAACACTGAAGCTTTCTTT. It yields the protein CVSSLRGFSGQGWNTEAFF.

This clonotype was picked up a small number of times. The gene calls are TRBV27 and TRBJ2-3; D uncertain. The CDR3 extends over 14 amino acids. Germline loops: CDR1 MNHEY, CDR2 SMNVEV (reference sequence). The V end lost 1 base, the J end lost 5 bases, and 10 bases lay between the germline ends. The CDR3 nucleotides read TGTGCCAGCAGTTTATTGTTGAGTGGAGATACGCAGTATTTT. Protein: CASSLLLSGDTQYF.

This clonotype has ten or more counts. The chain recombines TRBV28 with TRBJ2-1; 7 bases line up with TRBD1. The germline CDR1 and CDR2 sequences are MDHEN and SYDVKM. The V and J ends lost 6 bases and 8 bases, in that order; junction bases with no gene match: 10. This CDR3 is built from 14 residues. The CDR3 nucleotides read TGTGCCAGCAGATTAGGGGGCAGGATCGATGAGCAGTTCTTC. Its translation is CASRLGGRIDEQFF. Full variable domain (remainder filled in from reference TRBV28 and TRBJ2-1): DVKVTQSSRYLVKRTGEKVFLECVQDMDHENMFWYRQDPGLGLRLIYFSYDVKMKEKGDIPEGYSVSREKKERFSLILESASTNQTSMYLCASRLGGRIDEQFFGPGTRLTVL.

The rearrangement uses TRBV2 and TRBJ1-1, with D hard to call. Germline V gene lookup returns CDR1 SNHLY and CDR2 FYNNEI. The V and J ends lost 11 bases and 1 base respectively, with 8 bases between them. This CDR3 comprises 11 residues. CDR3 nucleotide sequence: TGTGCCCCTCTATCGAACACTGAAGCTTTCTTT. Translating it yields CAPLSNTEAFF.

CDR3 sequence reads: CATRLGRATEAFF. The CDR3 DNA sequence: TGTGCCACTAGGTTGGGACGGGCCACTGAAGCTTTCTTT. This chain joins TRBV10-3 and TRBJ1-1, with D possibly matching TRBD1 (5 bases). The CDR3 runs to 13 residues. V was trimmed by 10 bases and J by 4 bases, leaving 16 bases between them. Germline V gene sequence: CDR1 ENHRY, CDR2 SYGVKD.

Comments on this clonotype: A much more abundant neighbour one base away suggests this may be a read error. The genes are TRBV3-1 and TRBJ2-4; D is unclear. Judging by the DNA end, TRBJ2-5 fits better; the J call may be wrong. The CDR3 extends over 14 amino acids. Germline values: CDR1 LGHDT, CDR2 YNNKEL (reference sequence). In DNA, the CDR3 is TGTGCCAACAGCCAAGATGGTGGCCAAGAGACCCAGTACTTC. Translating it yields CANSQDGGQETQYF.

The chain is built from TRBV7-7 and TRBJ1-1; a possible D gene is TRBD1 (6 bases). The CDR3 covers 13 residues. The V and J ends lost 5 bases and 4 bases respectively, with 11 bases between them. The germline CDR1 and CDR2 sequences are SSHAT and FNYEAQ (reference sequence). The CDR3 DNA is TGTGCCAGCAGCCGGACAGTCCTCACTGAAGCTTTCTTT. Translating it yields CASSRTVLTEAFF.